The next 23 T cell receptor beta chains were all read from a single sample in a study of OX40 agonist ivuxolimab in advanced cancers. Some clones are missing from TCRdb's copy, which holds only in-frame ones; the method was immunoSEQ multiplex PCR. The data contain roughly 20,000 clones, about 84% of them seen just once; the ten biggest clones take up approximately 35%. The source material was CD4+ or CD8+ T cells sorted from blood, sampled in a trial of the OX40 agonist ivuxolimab. Receptor source: an adult with an advanced solid tumor such as melanoma, head and neck, liver or kidney cancer.

The chain links TRBV7-2 to TRBJ2-1, with 15 nucleotides matching TRBD2. This CDR3 has 17 amino acids. J was trimmed by 4 bases and V by 1 base; bases with no gene match: 2. Germline V gene data show CDR1 as SGHTA and CDR2 as FQGNSA. This CDR3 reads CASSLGGLAGGYNEQFF. In DNA form, the CDR3 reads TGTGCCAGCAGCTTAGGCGGACTAGCGGGGGGGTACAATGAGCAGTTCTTC.

The rearrangement uses TRBV10-3 and TRBJ2-2, with unresolved D. V lost 3 bases and J lost 0, with 14 bases in between. The CDR3 runs 17 residues. Germline V gene sequence: CDR1 ENHRY, CDR2 SYGVKD. The CDR3 DNA reads as TGTGCCATCAGTGATTTGACACCGCGGACGAACACCGGGGAGCTGTTTTTT. As protein: CAISDLTPRTNTGELFF.

The table lists this clone with a count of one. This chain links TRBV6-5 with TRBJ1-1; D unclear. Between the trimmed V and J ends, which lost 6 bases and 1 base, there was a span of 9 bases. CDR1 is MNHEY and CDR2 is SVGAGI in the germline V gene. The CDR3 runs to 13 residues. CDR3 nucleotides: TGTGCCAGCAGCCTCCCCGGGAACACTGAAGCTTTCTTT. Translated: CASSLPGNTEAFF.

The chain combines TRBV6-5 with TRBJ2-7, with D perhaps TRBD2 (5 bases). The V gene lost 5 bases and the J gene lost 6 bases, with 11 bases spanning the gap. The CDR3 totals 12 residues. The germline gives CDR1 MNHEY, CDR2 SVGAGI. The CDR3 loop reads CASSTLGGEQYF. CDR3 DNA sequence: TGTGCCAGCAGTACACTAGGTGGCGAGCAGTACTTC.

By share, this clone ranks as medium-sized (0.01 to 0.1%). This rearrangement joins TRBV10-3 to TRBJ1-1, with D uncertain. V lost 2 bases to trimming and J lost 2 bases, with 9 bases between them. The CDR3 sequence is 14 residues long. Germline V CDR1 and CDR2: ENHRY, SYGVKD. The CDR3 nucleotides are TGTGCCATCAGTGAGATGAGATTAAACACTGAAGCTTTCTTT. This gives the protein CAISEMRLNTEAFF.

This clone appeared a single time. The chain combines TRBV12-5 with TRBJ1-1, with D uncertain. The CDR3 runs to 12 residues. Trimming took off 4 bases at V and 7 bases at J, with 10 bases between the two ends. Per the germline V gene, CDR1 is LGHNT and CDR2 is FRNRAP. For the CDR3, the DNA is TGTGCTAGTGGTTCGGTAAGGGATGAAGCTTTCTTT. It yields the protein CASGSVRDEAFF.

V gene TRBV6-5 combines with J gene TRBJ1-1; 7 bases line up with TRBD1. Trimming took 4 bases from V and 4 from J; bases not matched to a gene: 9. The CDR3 length is 15 residues. Germline V gene sequence: CDR1 MNHEY, CDR2 SVGAGI. The DNA of the CDR3 is TGTGCCAGCAGTTTTTCTGGGACAGCCCTCACTGAAGCTTTCTTT. This sequence encodes CASSFSGTALTEAFF.

Note on this clone: An end of the junction does not agree with germline; a read error may underlie this. V gene TRBV9 combines with J gene TRBJ2-7; the D gene is possibly TRBD1 (5 bases). The CDR3 has 15 residues. Germline loops: CDR1 SGDLS, CDR2 YYNGEE. CDR3 bases: TGCGCCAGCAGCCAAGATTTGGGGCGGTCCTACGAGCAGTACTTC. Translated: CASSQDLGRSYEQYF.

The chain links TRBV4-2 to TRBJ2-7; 11 bases are shared with TRBD1. Unmatched junction bases numbered 1, after V lost 0 bases and J lost 0 bases. The CDR3 consists of 16 residues. The V gene's germline CDR1 is LGHNA and CDR2 YNFKEQ. The CDR3 loop reads CASSQEGTGGSYEQYF. CDR3 nucleotides: TGTGCCAGCAGCCAAGAAGGGACAGGGGGCTCCTACGAGCAGTACTTC.

This sequence joins TRBV27 and TRBJ1-4; D unclear. Trimming pared 5 bases from V and 0 bases from J, leaving 10 bases between. Germline lookup yields CDR1 MNHEY and CDR2 SMNVEV (reference sequence). This CDR3 region has 15 residues. The CDR3 DNA sequence: TGTGCCAGCAGTCCCATACGGGCAACTAATGAAAAACTGTTTTTT. It codes for CASSPIRATNEKLFF.

The genes are TRBV6-5 and TRBJ1-6; D call uncertain. CDR3 size: 13 residues. Germline loops: CDR1 MNHEY, CDR2 SVGAGI. V lost 7 bases and J lost 3, with 7 bases in between. CDR3 bases: TGTGCCAGCAATGACCTCTATAATTCACCCCTCCACTTT. Residues: CASNDLYNSPLHF.

The rearrangement links TRBV4-1 to TRBJ1-1, with 10 positions matching TRBD1. The V gene end was trimmed by 4 bases and the J gene end by 5 bases; junction bases not matched to a gene: 4. The germline V gene encodes CDR1 MGHRA and CDR2 YSYEKL. The CDR3 sequence is 14 residues long. The CDR3 nucleotides are TGCGCCAGCAGCCCCGACAGGGGGCCTACTGAAGCTTTCTTT. It encodes CASSPDRGPTEAFF.

The rearrangement joins TRBV6-5 to TRBJ2-1; 8 positions match TRBD2. The V gene's germline CDR1 is MNHEY and CDR2 SVGAGI. Losses at the gene ends were 5 bases for V and 10 bases for J; bases not matched to a gene: 7. The CDR3 has 13 amino acids. CDR3 sequence (DNA): TGTGCCAGCAGTATGGCGGGGGGCCTGGAGCAGTTCTTC. It translates to CASSMAGGLEQFF.

This chain uses TRBV14 with TRBJ2-7, with 8 nucleotides matching TRBD1. The CDR3 consists of 14 residues. From germline, CDR1 is SGHDN and CDR2 FVKESK. V gave up 3 bases and J gave up 2 bases; unmatched junction bases: 3. The CDR3 region is CASSHGQGTYEQYF. Written as DNA, the CDR3 is TGTGCCAGCAGCCATGGACAGGGAACCTACGAGCAGTACTTC.

The rearrangement uses TRBV5-4 and TRBJ2-5; D is unclear. V gave up 5 bases and J gave up 2 bases, with 10 bases separating them. CDR1 is SGHNT and CDR2 is YYREEE in the germline V gene (reference sequence). CDR3 length: 13 residues. The CDR3 nucleotides read TGTGCCAGCAGACTCGGTGTACAAGAGACCCAGTACTTC. Amino acids: CASRLGVQETQYF.

This clone was detected only once. This chain joins TRBV6-5 and TRBJ2-7, with D possibly matching TRBD2 (6 bases). V was pared by 2 bases and J by 7 bases, with 15 bases between. The germline CDR1 and CDR2 sequences are MNHEY and SVGAGI. This CDR3 has 14 amino acids. The CDR3 nucleotides are TGTGCCAGCAGTTACGACGGGAGTAGCGTTGAGCAGTACTTC. This encodes CASSYDGSSVEQYF.

The gene calls are TRBV7-9 and TRBJ2-7; D gene unclear. The length of the CDR3 is 13 residues. Germline V gene data show CDR1 as SEHNR and CDR2 as FQNEAQ (reference sequence). The V and J ends lost 2 bases and 5 bases respectively, with 10 bases between them. Here the CDR3 DNA reads TGTGCCAGCAGCTTACTGCTTGAGCACGAGCAGTACTTC. It encodes CASSLLLEHEQYF.

The CDR3 is CASSLEAGGRETQYF. The CDR3 region has the DNA TGTGCCAGCAGCTTAGAGGCGGGGGGGCGAGAGACCCAGTACTTC. The chain is built from TRBV11-2 and TRBJ2-5; 9 bases map to TRBD2. Losses at the gene ends were 0 bases for V and 4 bases for J; bases not matched to a gene: 3. The CDR3 is made up of 15 amino acids. Germline V gives CDR1 SGHAT, CDR2 FQNNGV. Using reference TRBV11-2 and TRBJ2-5 for the parts outside the CDR3, the full variable domain is EAGVAQSPRYKIIEKRQSVAFWCNPISGHATLYWYQQILGQGPKLLIQFQNNGVVDDSQLPKDRFSAERLKGVDSTLKIQPAKLEDSAVYLCASSLEAGGRETQYFGPGTRLLVL.

This chain joins TRBV27 and TRBJ2-7; D may be TRBD2 (6 bases). The CDR3 is 14 amino acids. Trimming took off 4 bases at V and 1 base at J, with 11 bases between the two ends. CDR1 is MNHEY, CDR2 SMNVEV, per germline (reference sequence). CDR3 sequence reads: CASSSGVRSYEQYF. CDR3 sequence (DNA): TGTGCCAGCAGTTCGGGGGTGAGGTCCTACGAGCAGTACTTC.

The gene calls are TRBV19 and TRBJ2-3, with D unresolved. Trimming left V 7 bases short and J 2 bases short, with 7 bases between. Germline assignment: CDR1 LNHDA and CDR2 SQIVND (reference sequence). The CDR3 length is 12 residues. The CDR3 DNA sequence: TGTGCCAGTATTGGGGTCACAGATACGCAGTATTTT. This codes for CASIGVTDTQYF.

This clone was observed at least ten times. The chain carries TRBV7-9 and TRBJ1-6; D perhaps matches TRBD1 (5 bases). The CDR3 sequence is 14 residues long. Trimming took off 3 bases at V and 8 bases at J, with 11 bases between the two ends. The germline V gene has CDR1 SEHNR and CDR2 FQNEAQ (reference sequence). DNA of the CDR3: TGTGCCAGCAGCTTCGGGACTTCGGATTCACCCCTCCACTTT. Residues: CASSFGTSDSPLHF.

The V call is TRBV29-1, the J call TRBJ2-2; unclear D gene. Germline CDR1 reads SQVTM; CDR2 reads ANQGSEA. This CDR3 has 12 amino acids. Trimming took off 8 bases at V and 4 bases at J, with 11 bases between the two ends. The CDR3 DNA follows: TGCAGCCTCTTGGACGGCACCGGGGAGCTGTTTTTT. Protein sequence: CSLLDGTGELFF.

The gene calls are TRBV29-1 and TRBJ1-4; D gene ambiguous. Germline CDR1 reads SQVTM; CDR2 reads ANQGSEA. Trimming shortened V by 3 bases and J by 5 bases, and 10 bases separated the two germline ends. The CDR3 length is 13 residues. This CDR3 is CSVDGERNEKLFF. CDR3 DNA sequence: TGCAGCGTTGACGGGGAAAGGAATGAAAAACTGTTTTTT.